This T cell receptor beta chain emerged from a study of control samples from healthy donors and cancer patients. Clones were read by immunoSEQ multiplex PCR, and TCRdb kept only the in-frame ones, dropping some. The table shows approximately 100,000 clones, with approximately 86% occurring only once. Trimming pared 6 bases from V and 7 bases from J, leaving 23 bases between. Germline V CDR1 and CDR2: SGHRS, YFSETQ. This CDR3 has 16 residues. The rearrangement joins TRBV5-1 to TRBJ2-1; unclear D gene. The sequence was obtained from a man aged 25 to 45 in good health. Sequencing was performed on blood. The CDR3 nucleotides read TGCGCCAGCACCCGACCCGGAGTTGAGTATTTAAATGAGCAGTTCTTC. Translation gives CASTRPGVEYLNEQFF.